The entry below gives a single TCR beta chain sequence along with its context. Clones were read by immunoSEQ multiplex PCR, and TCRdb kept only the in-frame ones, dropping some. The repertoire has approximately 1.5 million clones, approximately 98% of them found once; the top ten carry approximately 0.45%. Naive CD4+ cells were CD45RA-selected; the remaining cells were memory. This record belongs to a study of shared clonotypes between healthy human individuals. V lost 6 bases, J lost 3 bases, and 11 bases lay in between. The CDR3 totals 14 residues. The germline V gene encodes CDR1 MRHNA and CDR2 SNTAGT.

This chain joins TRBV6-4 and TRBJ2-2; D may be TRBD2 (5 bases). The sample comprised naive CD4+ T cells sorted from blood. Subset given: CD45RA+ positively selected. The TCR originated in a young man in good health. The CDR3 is CASRRDAYTGELFF. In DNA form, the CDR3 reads TGTGCCAGCAGGAGGGATGCTTACACCGGGGAGCTGTTTTTT.